The rows below give T cell receptor beta chains drawn from one sample of a study of vaccination and CD4 T cells after COVID-19. The antigens these receptors bind are not known. TCRdb fed the PCR reads into MiXCR, producing one record per CDR3 protein. This table has about 7,200 distinct CDR3 sequences, about 30% appearing once. The sequencing sample was made of CD4+ T cells from blood, cultured in vitro. Receptors were obtained from a human donor in good health. Both conserved end residues are part of each CDR3. Each record gives: clone size, D gene, J gene, V gene, CDR3 DNA, CDR3 protein. The D gene is left open where the match is weak. Part of the rows lack a size; the others show once, few, many or a class for expanded clones.

clone size: few; D gene: -; J gene: TRBJ1-2; V gene: TRBV19; CDR3 DNA: TGTGCCAGTAGTATTTCTGGGAGTGGCTACACCTTC; CDR3 protein: CASSISGSGYTF
clone size: once; D gene: -; J gene: TRBJ1-1; V gene: TRBV7-9; CDR3 DNA: TGTGCCAGCAGCTTAGGACAGGAGGGTACTGAGGCTTTCTTT; CDR3 protein: CASSLGQEGTEAFF
clone size: few; D gene: -; J gene: TRBJ1-2; V gene: TRBV20-1; CDR3 DNA: TGCAGTCCAGGGGCCGGCGCCGAGTATGGCTACACCTTC; CDR3 protein: CSPGAGAEYGYTF
clone size: -; D gene: -; J gene: TRBJ2-2; V gene: TRBV7-9; CDR3 DNA: TGTGCCATTCCCCCCTGGGGATGGGACGGGGAGCTGTTTTTT; CDR3 protein: CAIPPWGWDGELFF
clone size: few; D gene: -; J gene: TRBJ1-1; V gene: TRBV7-9; CDR3 DNA: TGTGCCAGCAGCTCGAGCCAGATCGAAGCTTTCTTT; CDR3 protein: CASSSSQIEAFF
clone size: -; D gene: TRBD1; J gene: TRBJ1-6; V gene: TRBV20-1; CDR3 DNA: TGCAGTGCCCCAGGGGGGAGTCCGGGGTCCAATTCACCCCTCCACTTT; CDR3 protein: CSAPGGSPGSNSPLHF
clone size: few; D gene: TRBD2; J gene: TRBJ2-1; V gene: TRBV10-1; CDR3 DNA: TGCGCCAGCAGCTCTAGCGGGAGCTCCTACAATGAGCAGTTCTTC; CDR3 protein: CASSSSGSSYNEQFF
clone size: few; D gene: TRBD2; J gene: TRBJ2-3; V gene: TRBV7-3; CDR3 DNA: TGTGCCAGCAGCCCTACTCGGGGGGGAGCAGATACGCAGTATTTT; CDR3 protein: CASSPTRGGADTQYF
clone size: few; D gene: -; J gene: TRBJ2-5; V gene: TRBV11-2; CDR3 DNA: TGTGCCAGCAGCGCCCCGGGGAATAGAGAGACCCAGTACTTC; CDR3 protein: CASSAPGNRETQYF
clone size: -; D gene: -; J gene: TRBJ2-1; V gene: TRBV5-6; CDR3 DNA: TGTGCCACCCGCTTGTGGGGCCCTTGGAATGAGCAGTTCTTC; CDR3 protein: CATRLWGPWNEQFF
clone size: few; D gene: -; J gene: TRBJ1-1; V gene: TRBV10-2; CDR3 DNA: TGCGCCAGTCCACGGCCACAGGCAAACACTGAAGCTTTCTTT; CDR3 protein: CASPRPQANTEAFF
clone size: -; D gene: -; J gene: TRBJ2-2; V gene: TRBV7-2; CDR3 DNA: TGTGCCAGCAGCTTAGTGACGACAGCTACCGGGGAGCTGTTTTTT; CDR3 protein: CASSLVTTATGELFF
clone size: -; D gene: -; J gene: TRBJ2-5; V gene: TRBV11-1; CDR3 DNA: TGTGCCAGCAGCCTCCGGACTACACGATTCCAAGAGACCCAGTACTTC; CDR3 protein: CASSLRTTRFQETQYF
clone size: few; D gene: -; J gene: TRBJ1-2; V gene: TRBV6-2/TRBV6-3; CDR3 DNA: TGTGCCAGCAGTTACTCCGACAGGATGTATGGCTACACCTTC; CDR3 protein: CASSYSDRMYGYTF